This T cell receptor (beta chain) derives from a study of a mutant IDH1 vaccine in newly diagnosed glioma. Study-level background: Initiation of the vaccine course occurred 4-6 weeks after radiotherapy alone, or alongside temozolomide cycles. There were approximately 62% males and around 40% females among treated patients, whose mean age was roughly 40 years. Receipt of radiotherapy, temozolomide, or both preceded the study, and most received both.

As to time point: week 5, during vaccination. Topical imiquimod was applied with each vaccine dose, which held 300 ug of mutant IDH1 20-mer peptide. Donors harbored newly found WHO grade 3 or 4 IDH1-mutant, ATRX-lost astrocytomas. Sequencing was performed with immunoSEQ multiplex PCR; in TCRdb, only in-frame clones are kept and a portion is missing. Of over 50,000 clones detected, approximately 90% appear once; the ten largest clones hold 4.6%. On this clone itself: Its matching antigen is unknown.

Material: PBMCs, obtained from a glioma patient whose treatment included an IDH1 peptide vaccine. This clonotype was obtained from a woman between 35 and 50 years old with glioma.

The CDR3 reads CASSTPSGPAYNSPLHF. Here the CDR3 DNA reads TGTGCCAGCAGTACTCCTTCCGGACCCGCTTATAATTCACCCCTCCACTTT. The chain combines TRBV28 with TRBJ1-6; D unclear. V lost 5 bases and J 4 bases, leaving 18 bases between the germline ends. CDR3 length equals 17 residues. CDR1 MDHEN and CDR2 SYDVKM come from the germline V gene.